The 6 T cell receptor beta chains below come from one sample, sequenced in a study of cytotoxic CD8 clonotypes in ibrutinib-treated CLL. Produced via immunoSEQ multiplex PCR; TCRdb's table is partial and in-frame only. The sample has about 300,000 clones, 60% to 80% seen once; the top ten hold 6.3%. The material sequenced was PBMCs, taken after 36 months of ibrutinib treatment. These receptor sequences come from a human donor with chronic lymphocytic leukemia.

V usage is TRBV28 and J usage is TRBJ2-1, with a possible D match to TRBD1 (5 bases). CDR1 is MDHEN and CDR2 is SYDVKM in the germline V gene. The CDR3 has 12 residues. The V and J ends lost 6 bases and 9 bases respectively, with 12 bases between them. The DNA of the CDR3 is TGTGCCAGCAGCAGGGTCGGTTTTGAGCAGTTCTTC. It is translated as CASSRVGFEQFF. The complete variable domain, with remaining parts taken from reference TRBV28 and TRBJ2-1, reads DVKVTQSSRYLVKRTGEKVFLECVQDMDHENMFWYRQDPGLGLRLIYFSYDVKMKEKGDIPEGYSVSREKKERFSLILESASTNQTSMYLCASSRVGFEQFFGPGTRLTVL.

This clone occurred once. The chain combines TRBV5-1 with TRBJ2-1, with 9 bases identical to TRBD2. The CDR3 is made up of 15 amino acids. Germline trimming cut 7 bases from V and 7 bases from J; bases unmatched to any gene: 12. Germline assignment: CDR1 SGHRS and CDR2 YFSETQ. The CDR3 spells CASSSLAGVFNEQFF. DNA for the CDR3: TGCGCCAGCTCATCTTTAGCGGGAGTTTTTAATGAGCAGTTCTTC.

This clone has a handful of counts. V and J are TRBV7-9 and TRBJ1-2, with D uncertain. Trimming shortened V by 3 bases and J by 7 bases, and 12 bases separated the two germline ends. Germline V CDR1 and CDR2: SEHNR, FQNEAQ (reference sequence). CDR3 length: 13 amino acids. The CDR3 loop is CASSLSSLAGYTF. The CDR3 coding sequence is TGTGCCAGCAGCTTGTCCTCTTTGGCTGGCTACACCTTC.

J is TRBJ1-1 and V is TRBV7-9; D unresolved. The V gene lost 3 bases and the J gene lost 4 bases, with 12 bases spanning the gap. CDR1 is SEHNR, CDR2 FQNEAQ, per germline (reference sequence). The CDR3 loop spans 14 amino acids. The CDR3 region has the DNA TGTGCCAGCAGCTTGGAGGGAAGGAGCACTGAAGCTTTCTTT. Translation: CASSLEGRSTEAFF.

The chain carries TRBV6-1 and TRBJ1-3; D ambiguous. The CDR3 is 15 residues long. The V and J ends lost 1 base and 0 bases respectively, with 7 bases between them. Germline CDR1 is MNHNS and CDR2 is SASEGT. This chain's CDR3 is CASSEGQHSGNTIYF. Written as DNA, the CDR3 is TGTGCCAGCAGTGAAGGTCAGCACTCTGGAAACACCATATATTTT.

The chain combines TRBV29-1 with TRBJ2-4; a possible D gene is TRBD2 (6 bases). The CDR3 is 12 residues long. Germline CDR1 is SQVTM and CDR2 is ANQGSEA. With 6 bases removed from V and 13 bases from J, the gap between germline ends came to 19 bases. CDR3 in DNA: TGCAGCGTCGGGAGTCATGCGGGACCCCAGTACTTC. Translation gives CSVGSHAGPQYF.